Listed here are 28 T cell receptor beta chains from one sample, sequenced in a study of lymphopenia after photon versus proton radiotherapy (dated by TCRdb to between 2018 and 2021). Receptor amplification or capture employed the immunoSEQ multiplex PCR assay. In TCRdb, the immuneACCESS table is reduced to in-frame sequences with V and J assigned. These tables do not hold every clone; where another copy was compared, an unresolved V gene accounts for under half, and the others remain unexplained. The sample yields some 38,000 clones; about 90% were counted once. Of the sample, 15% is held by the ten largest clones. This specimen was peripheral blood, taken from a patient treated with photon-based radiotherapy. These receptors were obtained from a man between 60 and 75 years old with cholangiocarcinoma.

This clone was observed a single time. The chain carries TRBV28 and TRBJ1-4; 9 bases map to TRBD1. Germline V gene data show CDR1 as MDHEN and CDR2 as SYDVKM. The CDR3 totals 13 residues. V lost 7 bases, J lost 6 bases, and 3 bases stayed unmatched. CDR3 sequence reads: CASKGQGYEKLFF. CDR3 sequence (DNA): TGTGCCAGCAAGGGACAGGGATATGAAAAACTGTTTTTT.

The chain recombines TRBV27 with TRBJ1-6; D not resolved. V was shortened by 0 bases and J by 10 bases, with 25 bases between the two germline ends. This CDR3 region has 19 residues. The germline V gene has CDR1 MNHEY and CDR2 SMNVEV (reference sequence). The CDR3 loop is CASSLSAYRSSTYVSPLHF. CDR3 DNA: TGTGCCAGCAGTTTATCGGCGTATCGGAGCAGTACCTATGTCTCACCCCTCCACTTT.

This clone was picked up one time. This chain's CDR3 is CASSFSIGTGVDGYTF. The DNA of the CDR3 is TGTGCCAGCAGCTTCTCAATAGGGACAGGGGTGGATGGCTACACCTTC. V is TRBV6-6 and J is TRBJ1-2; the match to TRBD1 covers 10 bases. Germline assignment: CDR1 MNHNY and CDR2 SVGAGI (reference sequence). V shed 6 bases and J 6 bases; nucleotides not matched to a gene: 13. This CDR3 comprises 16 residues.

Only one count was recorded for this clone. The CDR3 spells CASSVMRGDAKNIQYF. In DNA form, the CDR3 reads TGTGCCAGCAGTGTGATGAGGGGTGATGCCAAAAACATTCAGTACTTC. The rearrangement links TRBV6-1 to TRBJ2-4; tentatively, D is TRBD1 or TRBD2 (5 bases each). The length of the CDR3 is 16 residues. In germline, CDR1 is MNHNS, CDR2 SASEGT. Deletions cut 4 bases from V and 1 base from J, with 14 bases between.

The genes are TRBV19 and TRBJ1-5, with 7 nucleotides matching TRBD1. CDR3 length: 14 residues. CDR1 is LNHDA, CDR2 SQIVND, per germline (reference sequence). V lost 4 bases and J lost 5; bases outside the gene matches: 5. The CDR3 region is CASSNRGVHQPQHF. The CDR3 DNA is TGTGCCAGTAGTAACAGGGGAGTTCATCAGCCCCAGCATTTT.

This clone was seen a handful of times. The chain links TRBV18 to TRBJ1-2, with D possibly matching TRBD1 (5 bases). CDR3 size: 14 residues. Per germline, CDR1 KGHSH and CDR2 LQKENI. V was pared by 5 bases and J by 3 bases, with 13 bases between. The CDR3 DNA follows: TGTGCCAGCTCAGGGGGTACAGGCTACTATGGCTACACCTTC. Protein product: CASSGGTGYYGYTF.

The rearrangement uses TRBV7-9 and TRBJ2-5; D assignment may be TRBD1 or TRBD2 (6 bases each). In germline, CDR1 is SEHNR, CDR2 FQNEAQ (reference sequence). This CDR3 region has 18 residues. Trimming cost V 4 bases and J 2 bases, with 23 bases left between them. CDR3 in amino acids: CASSSDFGTGDNQETQYF. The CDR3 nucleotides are TGTGCCAGCAGCTCCGACTTTGGGACGGGGGACAATCAAGAGACCCAGTACTTC.

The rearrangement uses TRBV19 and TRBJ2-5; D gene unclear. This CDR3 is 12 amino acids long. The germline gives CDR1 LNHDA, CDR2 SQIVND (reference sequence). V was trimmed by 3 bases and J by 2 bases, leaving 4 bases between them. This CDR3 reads CASSMGQETQYF. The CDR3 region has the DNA TGTGCCAGTAGTATGGGTCAAGAGACCCAGTACTTC.

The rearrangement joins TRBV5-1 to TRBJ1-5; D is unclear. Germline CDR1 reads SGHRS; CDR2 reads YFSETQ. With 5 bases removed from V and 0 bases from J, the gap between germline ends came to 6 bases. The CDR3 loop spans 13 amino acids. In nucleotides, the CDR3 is TGCGCCAGCAGACTAAATAGCAATCAGCCCCAGCATTTT. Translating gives CASRLNSNQPQHF.

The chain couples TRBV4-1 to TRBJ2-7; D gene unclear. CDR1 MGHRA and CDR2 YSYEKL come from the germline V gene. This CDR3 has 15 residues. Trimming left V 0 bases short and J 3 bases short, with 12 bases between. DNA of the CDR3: TGCGCCAGCAGCCAAGACCCAGAATTCGGCTACGAGCAGTACTTC. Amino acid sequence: CASSQDPEFGYEQYF.

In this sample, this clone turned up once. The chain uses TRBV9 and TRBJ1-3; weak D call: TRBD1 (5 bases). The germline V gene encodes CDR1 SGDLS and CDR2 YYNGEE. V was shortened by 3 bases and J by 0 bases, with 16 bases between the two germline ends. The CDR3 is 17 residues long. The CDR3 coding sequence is TGTGCCAGCAGCGCCAGAAAGGGGACGACCTCTGGAAACACCATATATTTT. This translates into CASSARKGTTSGNTIYF.

DNA for the CDR3: TGTGCCAGCAGCCAGGCGGGAGGGGGGACCTACAATGAGCAGTTCTTC. Its translation: CASSQAGGGTYNEQFF. The chain links TRBV7-6 to TRBJ2-1, with 9 bases aligning to TRBD2. V was clipped by 5 bases and J by 2 bases; unmatched bases: 7. The germline V gene encodes CDR1 SGHVS and CDR2 FNYEAQ. This CDR3 is 16 amino acids long.

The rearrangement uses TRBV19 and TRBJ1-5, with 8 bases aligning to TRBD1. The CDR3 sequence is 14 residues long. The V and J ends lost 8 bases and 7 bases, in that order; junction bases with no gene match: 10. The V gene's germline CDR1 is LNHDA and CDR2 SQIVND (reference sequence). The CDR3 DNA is TGTGCCAGTGAGCAAGGACAGGGCCCCCAGCCCCAGCATTTT. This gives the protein CASEQGQGPQPQHF.

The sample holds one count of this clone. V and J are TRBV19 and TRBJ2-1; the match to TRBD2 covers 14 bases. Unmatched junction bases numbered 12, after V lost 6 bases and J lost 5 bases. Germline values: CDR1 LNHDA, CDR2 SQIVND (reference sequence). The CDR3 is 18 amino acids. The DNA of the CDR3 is TGTGCCAGTAGCCCCCATCCACCGGGACTAGCGGGGGACAATGAGCAGTTCTTC. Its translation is CASSPHPPGLAGDNEQFF.

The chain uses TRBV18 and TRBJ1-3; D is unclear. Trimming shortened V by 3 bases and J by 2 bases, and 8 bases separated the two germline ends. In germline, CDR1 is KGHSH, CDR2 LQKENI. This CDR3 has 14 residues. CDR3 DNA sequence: TGTGCCAGCTCACCTGACACAACTGGAAACACCATATATTTT. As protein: CASSPDTTGNTIYF.

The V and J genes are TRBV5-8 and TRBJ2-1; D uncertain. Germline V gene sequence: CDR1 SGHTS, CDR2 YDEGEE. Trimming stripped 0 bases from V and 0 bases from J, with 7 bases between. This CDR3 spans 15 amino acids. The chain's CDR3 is CASSLDPGSYNEQFF. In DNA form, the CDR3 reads TGTGCCAGCAGCTTGGACCCAGGCTCCTACAATGAGCAGTTCTTC.

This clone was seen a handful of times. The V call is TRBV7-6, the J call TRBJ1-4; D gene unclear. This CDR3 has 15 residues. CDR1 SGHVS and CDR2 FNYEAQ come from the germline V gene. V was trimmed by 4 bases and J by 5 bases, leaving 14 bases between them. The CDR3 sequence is CASSSSPSHNEKLFF. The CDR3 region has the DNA TGTGCCAGCAGCTCATCCCCATCCCACAATGAAAAACTGTTTTTT.

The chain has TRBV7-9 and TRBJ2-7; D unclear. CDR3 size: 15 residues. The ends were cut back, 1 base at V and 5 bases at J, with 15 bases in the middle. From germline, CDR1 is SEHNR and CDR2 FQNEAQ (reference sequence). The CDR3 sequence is CASSLEMGLEHEQYF. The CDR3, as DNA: TGTGCCAGCAGCTTAGAAATGGGGTTAGAACACGAGCAGTACTTC.

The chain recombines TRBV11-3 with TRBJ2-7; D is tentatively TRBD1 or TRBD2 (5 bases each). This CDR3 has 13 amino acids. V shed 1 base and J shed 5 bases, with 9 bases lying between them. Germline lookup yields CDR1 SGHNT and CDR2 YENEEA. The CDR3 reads CASSLGRDHEQYF. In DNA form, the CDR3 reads TGTGCCAGCAGCTTAGGCAGGGACCACGAGCAGTACTTC.

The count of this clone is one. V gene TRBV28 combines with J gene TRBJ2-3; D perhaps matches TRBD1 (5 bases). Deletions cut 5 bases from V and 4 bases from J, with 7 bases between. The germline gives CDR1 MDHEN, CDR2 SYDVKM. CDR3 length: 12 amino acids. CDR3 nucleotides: TGTGCCAGCAGTGTGACAGCAGATACGCAGTATTTT. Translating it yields CASSVTADTQYF. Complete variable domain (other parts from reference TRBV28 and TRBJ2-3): DVKVTQSSRYLVKRTGEKVFLECVQDMDHENMFWYRQDPGLGLRLIYFSYDVKMKEKGDIPEGYSVSREKKERFSLILESASTNQTSMYLCASSVTADTQYFGPGTRLTVL.

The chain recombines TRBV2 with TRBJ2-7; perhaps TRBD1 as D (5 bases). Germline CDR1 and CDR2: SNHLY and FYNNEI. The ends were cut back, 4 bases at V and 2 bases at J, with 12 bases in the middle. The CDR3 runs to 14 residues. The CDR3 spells CASSVGIGAYEQYF. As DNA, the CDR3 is TGTGCCAGCAGTGTGGGCATAGGGGCCTACGAGCAGTACTTC.

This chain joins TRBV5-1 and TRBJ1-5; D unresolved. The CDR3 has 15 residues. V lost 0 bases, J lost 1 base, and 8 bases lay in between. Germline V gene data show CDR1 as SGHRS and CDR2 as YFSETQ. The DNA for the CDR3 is TGCGCCAGCAGCTTGGATCCGGAGAGCAATCAGCCCCAGCATTTT. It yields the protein CASSLDPESNQPQHF.

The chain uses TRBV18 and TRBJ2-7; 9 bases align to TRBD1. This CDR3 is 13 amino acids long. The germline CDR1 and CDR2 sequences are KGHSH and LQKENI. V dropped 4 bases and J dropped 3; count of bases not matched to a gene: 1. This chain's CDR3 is CASSLTGGYEQYF. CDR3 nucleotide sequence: TGTGCCAGCTCACTGACAGGGGGCTACGAGCAGTACTTC.

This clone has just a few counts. The CDR3 DNA follows: TGTGCCAGCAGCTTAGGGTGGGAAAACTATGGCTACACCTTC. Translation: CASSLGWENYGYTF. The chain is built from TRBV7-2 and TRBJ1-2; D unresolved. Per germline, CDR1 SGHTA and CDR2 FQGNSA. The CDR3 spans 14 residues. Trimming pared 1 base from V and 2 bases from J, leaving 8 bases between.

The CDR3 bases are TGTGCCAGCAGCCCAAGGACAGGTAATCAGCCCCAGCATTTT. This translates into CASSPRTGNQPQHF. The chain uses TRBV5-8 and TRBJ1-5; 7 nucleotides match TRBD1. J was trimmed by 4 bases and V by 4 bases; bases with no gene match: 5. The CDR3 totals 14 residues. Germline lookup yields CDR1 SGHTS and CDR2 YDEGEE.

The CDR3 DNA is TGTGCCAGCACGGACAGTTCTAGCACAGATACGCAGTATTTT. As protein: CASTDSSSTDTQYF. The rearrangement links TRBV7-2 to TRBJ2-3; perhaps TRBD1 as D (6 bases). Germline loops: CDR1 SGHTA, CDR2 FQGNSA. The CDR3 is made up of 14 amino acids. V lost 7 bases, J lost 0 bases, and 11 bases lay in between.

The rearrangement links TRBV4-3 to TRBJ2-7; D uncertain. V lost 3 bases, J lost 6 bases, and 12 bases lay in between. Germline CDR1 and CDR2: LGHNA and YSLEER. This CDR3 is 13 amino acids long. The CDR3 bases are TGCGCCAGCAGCCAGGATGAAGGCCTCGAGCAGTACTTC. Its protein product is CASSQDEGLEQYF.

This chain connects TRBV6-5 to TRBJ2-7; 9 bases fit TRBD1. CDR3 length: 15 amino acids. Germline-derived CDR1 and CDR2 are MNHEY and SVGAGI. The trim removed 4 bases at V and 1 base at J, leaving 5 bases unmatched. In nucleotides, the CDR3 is TGTGCCAGCAGTTTCGACAGGGGGAATTCCTACGAGCAGTACTTC. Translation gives CASSFDRGNSYEQYF.